These T cell receptor beta chains were read from a single sample in a study of CD8 T cells in ankylosing spondylitis. TCRdb analysed the 5' RACE reads with MiXCR anew, one entry per CDR3 protein. The repertoire has approximately 440,000 distinct CDR3 sequences, 17% of them found once; the top ten carry just over 1%. The sample taken for sequencing was blood, either unsorted or a sorted T cell fraction (not recorded which). The receptor set was obtained from a male donor with ankylosing spondylitis. Both conserved end residues are part of each CDR3. D genes are given only for firm matches. Clone size appears in some rows only: once, few, many, or a class for an expanded clone.

d_call clone_size j_call v_call cdr3_nt cdr3_aa
. few TRBJ2-3 TRBV7-3 TGTGCCAGCAGCCCCCAGGGACTTTCCTTTAGCACAGATACGCAGTATTTT CASSPQGLSFSTDTQYF
TRBD2 . TRBJ2-1 TRBV7-9 TGTGCCAGCAGCTTGCAGACTAGCGGGAACTCCTACAATGAGCAGTTCTTC CASSLQTSGNSYNEQFF
. . TRBJ1-3 TRBV9 TGTGCCAGCAGCCCACAACCCAGAGCGTCTGGAAACACCATATATTTT CASSPQPRASGNTIYF
. few TRBJ1-1 TRBV29-1 TGCAGCGTAAAAGGAGGATCCACTGAAGCTTTCTTT CSVKGGSTEAFF
TRBD2 . TRBJ2-7 TRBV9 TGTGCCAGCAGCTCCCGGGGGGATCGGCCGGGCGAGCAGTACTTC CASSSRGDRPGEQYF
. . TRBJ2-1 TRBV24-1 TGTGCCACCAGTGATGGACTCTACAATGAGCAGTTCTTC CATSDGLYNEQFF
. many TRBJ1-5 TRBV20-1 TGCAGTGCTAACCGGGACCGAAATCAGCCCCAGCATTTT CSANRDRNQPQHF
TRBD2 . TRBJ2-3 TRBV5-1 TGCGCCAGCAGCCCCCCCGGGACTAGCGCAGATACGCAGTATTTT CASSPPGTSADTQYF
. few TRBJ2-7 TRBV12-3/TRBV12-4 TGTGCCAGCACCCATTCACTCAAGGTGGAGAATCGGTTTGGCGAGCAGTACTTC CASTHSLKVENRFGEQYF
. many TRBJ2-3 TRBV12-3/TRBV12-4 TGTGCCAGCAGTTTTATCACAGATACGCAGTATTTT CASSFITDTQYF
. few TRBJ1-3 TRBV6-6 TGTGCCAGCAGGAGCTCTGGAAACACCATATATTTT CASRSSGNTIYF
. few TRBJ2-2 TRBV6-1 TGTGCCACCCGGAGGGGCAAGACCGGGGAGCTGTTTTTT CATRRGKTGELFF
TRBD2 few TRBJ2-7 TRBV15 TGTGCCACCAGCAGAGTCGTGACTAGCGTTGCGGAGCAGTACTTC CATSRVVTSVAEQYF
TRBD2 few TRBJ2-4 TRBV15 TGTGCCACCAGCAAAGCGGGACTAGGGAACATTCAGTACTTC CATSKAGLGNIQYF
TRBD1 few TRBJ2-1 TRBV5-1 TGCGCCAGCGACAACAGGAGGACAGGGGGCAATGAGCAGTTCTTC CASDNRRTGGNEQFF
. . TRBJ2-1 TRBV6-1 TGTGCCAGCAGAACCTCCCCGACCGAGGGTGAGCAGTTCTTC CASRTSPTEGEQFF
TRBD1 . TRBJ2-3 TRBV25-1 TGTGCCAGCAGCGCTGACAGGGGCCCAGATACGCAGTATTTT CASSADRGPDTQYF
. few TRBJ2-7 TRBV11-1 TGTGCCAGCAGCGAAGGGACACCTTCCTACGAGCAGTACTTC CASSEGTPSYEQYF
. few TRBJ2-3 TRBV12-3/TRBV12-4 TGTGCCAGCAGTGAGTCGGCTAGCACAGATACGCAGTATTTT CASSESASTDTQYF
TRBD1 many TRBJ2-2 TRBV20-1 TGCAGTGCTAGAGGGTTCGGGAAGGGGGCGGCCGGGGAGCTGTTTTTT CSARGFGKGAAGELFF
TRBD1 few TRBJ2-7 TRBV16 TGTGCCAGCAGCCAAATGGGACAGATAAGTAGCGAGCAGTACTTC CASSQMGQISSEQYF
. few TRBJ2-1 TRBV5-1 TGCGCCAGCAGCTTGGGACAGGCGCCGCGGAATGAGCAGTTCTTC CASSLGQAPRNEQFF
. few TRBJ2-2 TRBV5-1 TGCGCCAGCAGCTTGGGGGGCCCCACCGGGGAGCTGTTTTTT CASSLGGPTGELFF
TRBD2 . TRBJ2-1 TRBV5-1 TGCGCCAGCAGTGGCCAAACTAGCGGGAGTTCCAATGAGCAGTTCTTC CASSGQTSGSSNEQFF
. few TRBJ1-5 TRBV6-1 TGTGCCAGCAGTGCTGGATGGGGGAGCAATCAGCCCCAGCATTTT CASSAGWGSNQPQHF
TRBD1 many TRBJ1-2 TRBV29-1 TGCAGCGCTAGCCTCCGGGACAGCTCCAGCTATGGCTACACCTTC CSASLRDSSSYGYTF
. few TRBJ2-2 TRBV25-1 TGTGCCAGCAGCCCCCCCGTTACCGGGGAGCTGTTTTTT CASSPPVTGELFF
. . TRBJ1-2 TRBV6-1 TGTGCCAGCACTCAAGGACAGAGAAGCTATGGCTACACCTTC CASTQGQRSYGYTF
TRBD1 few TRBJ2-7 TRBV6-1 TGTGCCACCTCCCCCGGGACAGCCTACGAGCAGTACTTC CATSPGTAYEQYF
. many TRBJ2-2 TRBV7-9 TGCGCCAGCAGCTTGGCCGAAGGGACCGGGGAGCTGTTTTTT CASSLAEGTGELFF
TRBD1 . TRBJ1-1 TRBV3-1 TGTGCCAGCAGCCCTCACAGGGGATACGACACTGAAGCTTTCTTT CASSPHRGYDTEAFF
. few TRBJ1-1 TRBV10-3 TGTGCCAGCCGGACAGAAGCGAACACTGAAGCTTTCTTT CASRTEANTEAFF
. many TRBJ2-1 TRBV27 TGTGCCAGCAGTTTATCCTTAGGCCCCCCCTTAAACAACATGTTCTTC CASSLSLGPPLNNMFF
. few TRBJ1-5 TRBV12-3/TRBV12-4 TGTGCCAGCAGTGACAGAGATCAGCCCCAGCATTTT CASSDRDQPQHF
TRBD1 many TRBJ1-1 TRBV30 TGTGCCAGCTGGCGGGACAGGGTGGACACTGAAGCTTTCTTT CASWRDRVDTEAFF
TRBD2 many TRBJ2-2 TRBV5-1 TGCGCCAGCAGCGTGACCCTCAAACTAGCGGGAGGACTGAACACCGGGGAGCTGTTTTTT CASSVTLKLAGGLNTGELFF
. few TRBJ2-1 TRBV12-3/TRBV12-4 TGTGCCAGCAGTTCCCTACTAGTGACCGAATACAATGAGCAGTTCTTC CASSSLLVTEYNEQFF
. . TRBJ1-5 TRBV20-1 TGCAGTGCTAGGCCCCGGACAGCTAGCAATCAGCCCCAGCATTTT CSARPRTASNQPQHF
. few TRBJ1-5 TRBV19 TGTGCCAGTAGTATAGGGGGACGGGATCAGCCCCAGCATTTT CASSIGGRDQPQHF
. . TRBJ1-2 TRBV9 TGTGCCAGCAGCGCCAACCCACAGGTCCCTCATGGCTACACCTTC CASSANPQVPHGYTF
. many TRBJ2-2 TRBV4-2 TGTGCCAGCAGCCGAGAGATTCTCGGGAGTGTAAGCGGGGAGCTGTTTTTT CASSREILGSVSGELFF
. . TRBJ2-3 TRBV20-1 TGCAGTGCTAGAAGCGGTACTAGCACAGATACGCAGTATTTT CSARSGTSTDTQYF